One and the same sample provided the 2 T cell receptor beta chains below, sequenced in a study of T-cell reconstitution after alpha-beta-depleted transplantation in children. Unique molecular identifiers were built into the TCRbeta library. From the PCR reads, TCRdb called clonotypes with MiXCR, one entry per CDR3 protein. The sample consists of around 440,000 distinct CDR3 sequences, about 10% of them appearing once. Sequences were derived from PBMCs, sampled before TCRalphabeta/CD19-depleted stem cell transplant. These receptors originate from a child younger than 10 with inherited bone marrow failure, due to receive a stem cell transplant.

This clonotype was counted at least ten times. This chain links TRBV25-1 with TRBJ2-2; D not certain. The germline V gene has CDR1 MGHDK and CDR2 SYGVNS. The CDR3 extends over 15 amino acids. V was trimmed by 4 bases and J by 2 bases, leaving 11 bases between them. CDR3 sequence reads: CASSGGRPNTGELFF. The CDR3 DNA follows: TGTGCCAGCAGTGGAGGACGACCAAACACCGGGGAGCTGTTTTTT.

This clonotype showed up just a few times. At one end the junction does not follow the germline gene, possibly because of a read error. The V call is TRBV12-3 or TRBV12-4, the J call TRBJ2-3, with 9 bases matching TRBD1. The length of the CDR3 is 13 residues. DNA of the CDR3: TGTGCCAGCAGTTCGAACAGGGGGCTACCCCCGGGGTTT. It yields the protein CASSSNRGLPPGF.